Listed below are T cell receptor beta chains from one sample, sequenced in a study of blood T cell repertoires in COVID-19. TCRdb keeps only in-frame clones here, not all; method: immunoSEQ multiplex PCR. The sample consists of hundreds of thousands of clones, around 82% of them appearing once. The sample taken for sequencing was PBMCs or T cells enriched from blood (not recorded which). These receptors were obtained from a woman between 45 and 65 years old who had been exposed to COVID-19. Both conserved end residues are part of each CDR3. D genes are given only for firm matches. Size tells how often a clone was seen (once, few, many) or the class of an expanded clone, and some rows leave it out.

v_call: TRBV24-1; clone_size: -; j_call: TRBJ1-6; d_call: -; cdr3_nt: TGTGCCACCAGTGATTTAAGGACAGCGGGATCACCCCTCCACTTT; cdr3_aa: CATSDLRTAGSPLHF
v_call: TRBV27; clone_size: -; j_call: TRBJ2-1; d_call: TRBD2; cdr3_nt: TGTGCCAGCAGTAGGACTAGCGGGGGGACTGAGCAGTTCTTC; cdr3_aa: CASSRTSGGTEQFF
v_call: TRBV7-2; clone_size: -; j_call: TRBJ2-3; d_call: TRBD2; cdr3_nt: TGTGCCAGCAGCCATACTAGCGATAGCACAGATACGCAGTATTTT; cdr3_aa: CASSHTSDSTDTQYF
v_call: TRBV6-2/TRBV6-3; clone_size: -; j_call: TRBJ1-6; d_call: TRBD1; cdr3_nt: TGTGCCAGCAGTTTCTCCCCGGGACAGGGGATGGTATCACCCCTCCACTTT; cdr3_aa: CASSFSPGQGMVSPLHF
v_call: TRBV10-1; clone_size: -; j_call: TRBJ1-4; d_call: -; cdr3_nt: TGCGCCAGCAGTGAGGGACACAATGAAAAACTGTTTTTT; cdr3_aa: CASSEGHNEKLFF
v_call: TRBV12-3/TRBV12-4; clone_size: -; j_call: TRBJ1-1; d_call: -; cdr3_nt: TGTGCCAGCAACTTTGGGGAGTACACTGAAGCTTTCTTT; cdr3_aa: CASNFGEYTEAFF
v_call: TRBV6-5; clone_size: -; j_call: TRBJ1-2; d_call: TRBD1; cdr3_nt: TGTGCCAGCAGATCGACAGGGACTGGCTACACCTTC; cdr3_aa: CASRSTGTGYTF
v_call: TRBV18; clone_size: -; j_call: TRBJ2-1; d_call: -; cdr3_nt: TGTGCCAGCTCCCCGCTTACAGGGACTGAGCAGTTCTTC; cdr3_aa: CASSPLTGTEQFF
v_call: TRBV28; clone_size: -; j_call: TRBJ1-2; d_call: TRBD1; cdr3_nt: TGTGCCAGCAGTTCGACAGGGAAGGCTAACTATGGCTACACCTTC; cdr3_aa: CASSSTGKANYGYTF
v_call: TRBV29-1; clone_size: -; j_call: TRBJ1-2; d_call: TRBD1; cdr3_nt: TGCAGCGTTGACCTATCCGGGACAGGGTGGTATGGCTACACCTTC; cdr3_aa: CSVDLSGTGWYGYTF
v_call: TRBV28; clone_size: few; j_call: TRBJ2-5; d_call: -; cdr3_nt: TGTGCCAGCATCCTGGGAGGGACCCAGTACTTC; cdr3_aa: CASILGGTQYF
v_call: TRBV3-1/TRBV3-2; clone_size: -; j_call: TRBJ2-7; d_call: -; cdr3_nt: TGTGCCAGCAGCCACGTTTCCTACGAGCAGTACTTC; cdr3_aa: CASSHVSYEQYF
v_call: TRBV5-1; clone_size: -; j_call: TRBJ2-6; d_call: -; cdr3_nt: TGCGCCAGCACCGGGCCAGGGTTCTCTGGGGCCAACGTCCTGACTTTC; cdr3_aa: CASTGPGFSGANVLTF
v_call: TRBV29-1; clone_size: -; j_call: TRBJ1-2; d_call: TRBD1; cdr3_nt: TGCAGCGCCGCCCGGGACAGAACGGGCTATGGCTACACCTTC; cdr3_aa: CSAARDRTGYGYTF
v_call: TRBV2; clone_size: -; j_call: TRBJ2-1; d_call: TRBD1; cdr3_nt: TGTGCCAGCAGTGCTACCGGGACAGGGCGCGCCCGGGGCTACAATGAGCAGTTCTTC; cdr3_aa: CASSATGTGRARGYNEQFF
v_call: TRBV10-3; clone_size: -; j_call: TRBJ1-1; d_call: -; cdr3_nt: TGTGCCATCAGTACCCCCTCAGGGGATCGGAGGACTGAAGCTTTCTTT; cdr3_aa: CAISTPSGDRRTEAFF
v_call: TRBV4-1; clone_size: -; j_call: TRBJ1-1; d_call: TRBD1; cdr3_nt: TGCGCCAGCAGCCAAGAAGGCAGGGGGTACACTGAAGCTTTCTTT; cdr3_aa: CASSQEGRGYTEAFF
v_call: TRBV7-2; clone_size: -; j_call: TRBJ1-4; d_call: -; cdr3_nt: TGTGCCAGCAGCCTCAGACAGAGGGGGGAAAAACTGTTTTTT; cdr3_aa: CASSLRQRGEKLFF
v_call: TRBV7-2; clone_size: once; j_call: TRBJ2-5; d_call: TRBD2; cdr3_nt: TGTGCCAGCAGCCGCGCTCCGACTAGCGGGCGGGAGACCCAGTACTTC; cdr3_aa: CASSRAPTSGRETQYF
v_call: TRBV5-1; clone_size: -; j_call: TRBJ2-7; d_call: TRBD1; cdr3_nt: TGCGCCAGCAGCTCGGGACAGGGGAATTGGTACGAGCAGTACTTC; cdr3_aa: CASSSGQGNWYEQYF
v_call: TRBV7-9; clone_size: -; j_call: TRBJ1-5; d_call: -; cdr3_nt: TGTGCCAGCAGCGCAGACGGGACAAAGCATCAGCCCCAGCATTTT; cdr3_aa: CASSADGTKHQPQHF
v_call: TRBV3-1/TRBV3-2; clone_size: -; j_call: TRBJ1-1; d_call: TRBD1; cdr3_nt: TGTGCCAGCAGCCAAGGCTCGGGGACAGCTGAAGCTTTCTTT; cdr3_aa: CASSQGSGTAEAFF
v_call: TRBV27; clone_size: -; j_call: TRBJ2-2; d_call: TRBD2; cdr3_nt: TGTGCCAGCAGTTTATACGGGGGGGCCTACACCGGGGAGCTGTTTTTT; cdr3_aa: CASSLYGGAYTGELFF
v_call: TRBV4-1; clone_size: once; j_call: TRBJ1-1; d_call: -; cdr3_nt: TGCGCCAGCAGCCCGACCATCTACAGGGCGGGGGACACTGAAGCTTTCTTT; cdr3_aa: CASSPTIYRAGDTEAFF
v_call: TRBV10-3; clone_size: -; j_call: TRBJ2-7; d_call: -; cdr3_nt: TGTGCCATCAGTGAGATATATTACTACGAGCAGTACTTC; cdr3_aa: CAISEIYYYEQYF
v_call: TRBV19; clone_size: -; j_call: TRBJ2-3; d_call: -; cdr3_nt: TGTGCCAGTAGTATCTCAGGACTCGTCACAGATACGCAGTATTTT; cdr3_aa: CASSISGLVTDTQYF
v_call: TRBV2; clone_size: -; j_call: TRBJ2-7; d_call: -; cdr3_nt: TGTGCCAGCAGTGCCCTAGGCGGGGGCCCGTACGAGCAGTACTTC; cdr3_aa: CASSALGGGPYEQYF
v_call: TRBV4-2; clone_size: -; j_call: TRBJ2-1; d_call: TRBD2; cdr3_nt: TGTGCCAGCAGCCATGGCGGGGGGGCAAGTGAGCAGTTCTTC; cdr3_aa: CASSHGGGASEQFF
v_call: TRBV6-2/TRBV6-3; clone_size: -; j_call: TRBJ2-7; d_call: -; cdr3_nt: TGTGCCAGCAGCTCCTATTACGAGCAGTACTTC; cdr3_aa: CASSSYYEQYF
v_call: TRBV27; clone_size: -; j_call: TRBJ2-7; d_call: -; cdr3_nt: TGTGCCAGCAGTGGAACGGGATACGAGCAGTACTTC; cdr3_aa: CASSGTGYEQYF
v_call: TRBV5-1; clone_size: -; j_call: TRBJ2-3; d_call: -; cdr3_nt: TGCGCCAGCAGCTTGATCTTTGGCGGGGTAGTCTCAGATACGCAGTATTTT; cdr3_aa: CASSLIFGGVVSDTQYF
v_call: TRBV6-5; clone_size: -; j_call: TRBJ2-1; d_call: -; cdr3_nt: TGTGCCAGCGCTCCTCAGGAGGCGAATGAGCAGTTCTTC; cdr3_aa: CASAPQEANEQFF
v_call: TRBV7-8; clone_size: -; j_call: TRBJ2-3; d_call: -; cdr3_nt: TGTGCCAGCAGCCTTCTCGGGGGAGCTAGCACAGATACGCAGTATTTT; cdr3_aa: CASSLLGGASTDTQYF
v_call: TRBV9; clone_size: -; j_call: TRBJ1-1; d_call: -; cdr3_nt: TGTGCCAGCAGCGTAGGAAGGGATCCGGACAGAAACACTGAAGCTTTCTTT; cdr3_aa: CASSVGRDPDRNTEAFF
v_call: TRBV6-5; clone_size: -; j_call: TRBJ1-2; d_call: -; cdr3_nt: TGTGCCAGCACGGGGGATACCTATGGCTACACCTTC; cdr3_aa: CASTGDTYGYTF
v_call: TRBV6-6; clone_size: -; j_call: TRBJ2-7; d_call: TRBD2; cdr3_nt: TGTGCCAGCAGTTACTGGACCGGGGGGACGTACGAGCAGTACTTC; cdr3_aa: CASSYWTGGTYEQYF
v_call: TRBV2; clone_size: few; j_call: TRBJ2-5; d_call: TRBD2; cdr3_nt: TGTGCCAGCGGAGGTAGCGGGGGCGACCAAGAGACCCAGTACTTC; cdr3_aa: CASGGSGGDQETQYF
v_call: TRBV4-2; clone_size: -; j_call: TRBJ2-7; d_call: TRBD2; cdr3_nt: TGTGCCAGCAGCCAAGATTATGGGTCGCGGGGGGGCAACGAGCAGTACTTC; cdr3_aa: CASSQDYGSRGGNEQYF
v_call: TRBV29-1; clone_size: once; j_call: TRBJ2-1; d_call: -; cdr3_nt: TGCAGCATACGTTCTGGACAGCGAAACAATGAGCAGTTCTTC; cdr3_aa: CSIRSGQRNNEQFF
v_call: TRBV4-1; clone_size: -; j_call: TRBJ1-2; d_call: TRBD1; cdr3_nt: TGCGCCAGCAGCCTCGGGACAGGGGGCGACTATGGCTACACCTTC; cdr3_aa: CASSLGTGGDYGYTF
v_call: TRBV5-1; clone_size: -; j_call: TRBJ2-1; d_call: TRBD1; cdr3_nt: TGCGCCAGCAGCTTGGTGGACAGGACCTACAATGAGCAGTTCTTC; cdr3_aa: CASSLVDRTYNEQFF
v_call: TRBV19; clone_size: -; j_call: TRBJ1-5; d_call: -; cdr3_nt: TGTGCCAGTAGTATACAGGCTAGCAATCAGCCCCAGCATTTT; cdr3_aa: CASSIQASNQPQHF
v_call: TRBV5-4; clone_size: -; j_call: TRBJ1-2; d_call: TRBD1; cdr3_nt: TGTGCCAGCACCCGGGACAGGGCTGCCTATGGCTACACCTTC; cdr3_aa: CASTRDRAAYGYTF
v_call: TRBV30; clone_size: -; j_call: TRBJ1-1; d_call: -; cdr3_nt: TGTGCCTGGAGTGTTCTCCAGGGAATGGGGAACACTGAAGCTTTCTTT; cdr3_aa: CAWSVLQGMGNTEAFF
v_call: TRBV28; clone_size: -; j_call: TRBJ2-7; d_call: -; cdr3_nt: TGTGCCAGCAGTTTAAGCAGGGCGATCTACGAGCAGTACTTC; cdr3_aa: CASSLSRAIYEQYF
v_call: TRBV5-6; clone_size: -; j_call: TRBJ1-1; d_call: -; cdr3_nt: TGTGCCAGCAGCTTGGGGGGCGTCACTGAAGCTTTCTTT; cdr3_aa: CASSLGGVTEAFF
v_call: TRBV6-5; clone_size: few; j_call: TRBJ2-5; d_call: -; cdr3_nt: TGTGCCAGCATGGGAAGCGGCGCAGAGACCCAGTACTTC; cdr3_aa: CASMGSGAETQYF
v_call: TRBV19; clone_size: -; j_call: TRBJ2-1; d_call: TRBD1; cdr3_nt: TGTGCCAGTAGTATCCAATCCGGGACAGGGAGGGATGAGCAGTTCTTC; cdr3_aa: CASSIQSGTGRDEQFF
v_call: TRBV18; clone_size: -; j_call: TRBJ1-1; d_call: TRBD1; cdr3_nt: TGTGCCAGCTCACCGCTGGGACAGGGGACCCGGGGGACTGAAGCTTTCTTT; cdr3_aa: CASSPLGQGTRGTEAFF
v_call: TRBV14; clone_size: -; j_call: TRBJ2-1; d_call: TRBD2; cdr3_nt: TGTGCCAGCAGCCAAGATCGGCGGGGGGGCTGGGAGCAGTTCTTC; cdr3_aa: CASSQDRRGGWEQFF
v_call: TRBV12-3/TRBV12-4; clone_size: once; j_call: TRBJ2-7; d_call: TRBD1; cdr3_nt: TGTGCCAGCAGTTTCGGGACAGGGGTAGAGCAGTACTTC; cdr3_aa: CASSFGTGVEQYF